The 5 T cell receptor beta chains below all came from one sample that was sequenced in a study of T cell repertoires in cytomegalovirus infection. TCRdb called the reads again in MiXCR, with one record for every CDR3 protein. This repertoire shows more than 40,000 distinct CDR3 sequences, about 21% found once; its top ten account for 70% to 90%. Their recognized antigens are unknown. Sequenced here: CD8+ T cells from cultured PBMCs, sampled from culture after CMV antigen stimulation. These receptors were obtained from a human donor in good health (CMV status not recorded). Some clones in this sample may be carry-over from other donors' samples.

This chain connects TRBV28 to TRBJ1-1; TRBD1 aligns across 8 bases. Germline assignment: CDR1 MDHEN and CDR2 SYDVKM. Trimming cost V 5 bases and J 7 bases; bases outside gene matches: 9. The CDR3 totals 14 residues. The CDR3 loop reads CASSPRQGLSEAFF. In DNA form, the CDR3 reads TGTGCCAGCAGTCCCCGACAGGGGTTGAGTGAAGCTTTCTTT.

The rearrangement joins TRBV7-8 to TRBJ1-2; tentative D call: TRBD1 (6 bases). CDR1 SGHVS and CDR2 FQNEAQ come from the germline V gene. The CDR3 runs 11 residues. The CDR3 DNA reads TGTGTTGGGGGCGGGACGGATGGCTACACCTTC. Its protein is CVGGGTDGYTF.

The chain employs TRBV28 and TRBJ2-1; perhaps TRBD2 as D (6 bases). Germline values: CDR1 MDHEN, CDR2 SYDVKM. Between the trimmed V and J ends, which lost 3 bases and 0 bases, there was a span of 12 bases. The CDR3 is 16 residues long. The CDR3 sequence is CASSLVAGSSYNEQFF. CDR3 DNA: TGTGCCAGCAGTTTGGTGGCGGGAAGCTCCTACAATGAGCAGTTCTTC.

The table lists this clonotype with a few counts. The chain recombines TRBV12-3 or TRBV12-4 with TRBJ1-6; 10 nucleotides match TRBD1. There are 16 residues in the CDR3. V was pared by 6 bases and J by 1 base, with 3 bases of the junction left unmatched. The CDR3 reads CASSDRGLSYNSPLHF. The CDR3 DNA is TGTGCCAGCAGCGACAGGGGGCTTTCCTATAATTCACCCCTCCACTTT.

The chain combines TRBV11-2 with TRBJ2-7; TRBD1 is a possible D gene (5 bases). Germline values: CDR1 SGHAT, CDR2 FQNNGV. Trimming removed 0 bases at V and 2 bases at J, with 11 bases between. This CDR3 has 15 residues. The CDR3 region is CASSLEAGNPYEQYF. CDR3 DNA sequence: TGTGCCAGCAGCTTAGAGGCAGGGAATCCCTACGAGCAGTACTTC.